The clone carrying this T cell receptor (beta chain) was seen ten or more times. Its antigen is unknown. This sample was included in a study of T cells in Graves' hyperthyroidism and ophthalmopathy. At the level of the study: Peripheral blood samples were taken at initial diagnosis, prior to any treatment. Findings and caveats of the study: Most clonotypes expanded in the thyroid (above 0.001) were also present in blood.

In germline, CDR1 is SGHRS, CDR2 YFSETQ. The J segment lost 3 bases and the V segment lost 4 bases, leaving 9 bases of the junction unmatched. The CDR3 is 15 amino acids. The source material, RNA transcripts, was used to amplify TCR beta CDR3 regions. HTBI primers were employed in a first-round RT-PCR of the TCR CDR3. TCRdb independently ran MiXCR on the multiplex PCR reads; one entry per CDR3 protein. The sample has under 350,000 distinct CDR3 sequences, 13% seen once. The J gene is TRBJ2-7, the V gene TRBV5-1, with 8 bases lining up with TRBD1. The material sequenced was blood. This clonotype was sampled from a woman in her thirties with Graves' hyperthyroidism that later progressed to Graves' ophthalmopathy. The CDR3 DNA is TGCGCCAGCAGCCCCAGACAGGGGCTAATCTACGAGCAGTACTTC. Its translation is CASSPRQGLIYEQYF.